This record covers a single T cell receptor (beta chain). For the second PCR, which ran for about 7 to 11 cycles, a sample-barcoded 5' primer and a J-beta primer mix were used. TCRdb re-derived calls from the 5' RACE reads in MiXCR, one entry per CDR3 protein. The profile covers 600,000 to 850,000 distinct CDR3 sequences, with approximately 25% appearing a single time and 9.4% taken by the ten largest. The entry originates in a study of blood T cells in healthy people across ages. The data also belong to a second study, concerning T cells of mothers and their children.

This clonotype was sampled from a boy aged 5 to 17 in good health. Material: blood.

The CDR3 reads CASSVGDEDEQYF. The CDR3 region has the DNA TGTGCCAGCAGCGTAGGGGATGAGGACGAGCAGTACTTC. This chain joins TRBV9 and TRBJ2-7, with D unclear. Trimming stripped 0 bases from V and 5 bases from J, with 9 bases between. This CDR3 has 13 residues. The germline V gene has CDR1 SGDLS and CDR2 YYNGEE.